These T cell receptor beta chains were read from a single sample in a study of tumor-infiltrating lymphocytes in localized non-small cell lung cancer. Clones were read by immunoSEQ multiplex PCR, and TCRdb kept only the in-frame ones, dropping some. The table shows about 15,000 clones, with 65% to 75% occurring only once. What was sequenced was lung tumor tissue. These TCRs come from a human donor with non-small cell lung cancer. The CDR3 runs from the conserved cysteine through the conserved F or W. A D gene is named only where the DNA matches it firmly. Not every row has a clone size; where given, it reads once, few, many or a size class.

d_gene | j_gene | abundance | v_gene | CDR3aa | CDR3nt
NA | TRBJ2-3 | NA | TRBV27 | CASSPGLGDTQYF | TGTGCCAGCAGTCCGGGTCTGGGAGATACGCAGTATTTT
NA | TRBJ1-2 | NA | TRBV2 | CASTQVPGRGYTF | TGTGCCAGCACGCAGGTTCCGGGACGTGGCTACACCTTC
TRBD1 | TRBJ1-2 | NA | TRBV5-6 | CASSLLQGVFHGYTF | TGTGCCAGCAGCTTGCTACAGGGGGTTTTTCATGGCTACACCTTC
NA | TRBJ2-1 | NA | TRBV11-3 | CASSLGGPAEQFF | TGTGCCAGCAGCCTGGGGGGGCCCGCTGAGCAGTTCTTC
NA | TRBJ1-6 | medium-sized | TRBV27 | CASSLRFGGSVNSPLHF | TGTGCCAGCAGTTTAAGGTTTGGGGGCTCCGTTAATTCACCCCTCCACTTT
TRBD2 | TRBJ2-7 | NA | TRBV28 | CASNEPGLGKGSSYEQYF | TGTGCCAGCAATGAACCGGGACTAGGAAAGGGGAGCTCCTACGAGCAGTACTTC
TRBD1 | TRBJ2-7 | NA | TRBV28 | CASSLDRGEQYF | TGTGCCAGCAGTTTAGACAGGGGTGAGCAGTACTTC
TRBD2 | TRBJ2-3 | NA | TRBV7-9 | CASKRTRGGSDTQYF | TGTGCCAGCAAAAGAACCCGGGGGGGGTCAGATACGCAGTATTTT
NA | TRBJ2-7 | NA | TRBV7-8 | CASSPLYEQYF | TGTGCCAGCAGCCCTCTATACGAGCAGTACTTC
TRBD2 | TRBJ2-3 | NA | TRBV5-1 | CASSFGGASTDTQYF | TGCGCCAGCAGCTTCGGGGGGGCTAGCACAGATACGCAGTATTTT
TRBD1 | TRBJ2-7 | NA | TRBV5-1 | CASSPWGTGDYEQYF | TGCGCCAGCAGCCCCTGGGGGACAGGGGACTACGAGCAGTACTTC
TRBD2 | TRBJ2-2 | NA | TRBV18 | CASSPWGLAGSPGELFF | TGTGCCAGCTCACCATGGGGACTAGCGGGATCTCCCGGGGAGCTGTTTTTT
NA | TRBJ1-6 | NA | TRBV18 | CASSGSPSRENSPLHF | TGTGCCAGCTCGGGTTCCCCTTCGAGGGAGAATTCACCCCTCCACTTT
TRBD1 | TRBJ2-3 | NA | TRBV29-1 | CSVEVRQGYGADTQYF | TGCAGCGTTGAAGTACGACAGGGGTATGGAGCAGATACGCAGTATTTT
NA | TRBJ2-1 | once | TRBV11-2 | CASSLRVEGVGYNEQFF | TGTGCCAGCAGCTTACGTGTAGAGGGAGTCGGGTACAATGAGCAGTTCTTC
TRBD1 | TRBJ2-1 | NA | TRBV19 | CASRTRTGYNEQFF | TGTGCCAGTAGAACCCGGACAGGGTACAATGAGCAGTTCTTC
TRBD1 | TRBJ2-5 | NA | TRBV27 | CASRRTGGLETQYF | TGTGCCAGCAGGAGGACAGGGGGCCTCGAGACCCAGTACTTC
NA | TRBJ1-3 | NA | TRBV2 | CASSLGNTIYF | TGTGCCAGCAGCCTTGGAAACACCATATATTTT
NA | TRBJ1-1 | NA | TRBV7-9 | CASSFGQLDAFF | TGTGCCAGCAGCTTCGGACAGCTTGACGCTTTCTTT
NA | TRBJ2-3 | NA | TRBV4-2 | CASSQGGTRVPTDTQYF | TGTGCCAGCAGCCAAGGGGGGACCCGGGTCCCCACAGATACGCAGTATTTT
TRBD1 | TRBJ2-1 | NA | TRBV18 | CASSPGQGSYNEQFF | TGTGCCAGCTCACCGGGACAGGGTTCCTACAATGAGCAGTTCTTC
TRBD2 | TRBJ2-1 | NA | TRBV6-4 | CASSQFGGSNNEQFF | TGTGCCAGCAGTCAATTCGGGGGGAGCAACAATGAGCAGTTCTTC
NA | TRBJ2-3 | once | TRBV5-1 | CASSDLESNTDTQYF | TGCGCCAGCAGCGACCTCGAGTCTAACACAGATACGCAGTATTTT